The sequence of this TCR beta chain was determined in a study of T cell clonality in common variable immunodeficiency. Study-level results: CVID subjects showed higher TCRbeta clonality than healthy controls.

CVID and control samples used equivalent genomic DNA input. Data came from immunoSEQ multiplex PCR; TCRdb stores just in-frame clones and leaves some out. The sample contains 35,000 to 50,000 clones, none of them singletons. Germline CDR1 reads SGDLS; CDR2 reads YYNGEE. The CDR3 has 16 residues. The V gene end was trimmed by 0 bases and the J gene end by 5 bases; junction bases not matched to a gene: 5. This clone was recorded many times. The target antigen is unknown. The read finishes 3 residues shy of the CDR3 end, and the germline J gene is used to complete it. The sequence was collected from a person aged 18 to 75 in good health. The V call is TRBV9, the J call TRBJ2-6; the match to TRBD2 covers 7 bases. The source material was peripheral blood mononuclear cells. The CDR3 region is CASSVDFGGWANVLTF. CDR3 bases read: TGTGCCAGCAGCGTAGATTTCGGGGGGTGGGCCAACGTC.